This TCR beta chain was retrieved from a study of T cell repertoires in cytomegalovirus infection. On the study more broadly: From public TCR beta signatures came an indication of both CMV infection and matching HLA type. General study points: Ex vivo, HLA-C-restricted CMV-specific TCR beta clonotypes prevailed over the rest of the response.

Using its own MiXCR run on the reads, TCRdb lists one record per CDR3 protein. This sample has 200,000 to 300,000 distinct CDR3 sequences, with 9% to 15% found just once. This clonotype came up many times. Its antigen is undetermined. A read error may produce the germline difference seen at one junction end. The V gene's germline CDR1 is SGHTA and CDR2 FQGNSA. The CDR3 totals 14 residues. The chain uses TRBV7-2 and TRBJ2-2, with a possible D match to TRBD2 (6 bases). This clonotype was sampled from a human donor in good health (CMV status not recorded). Some clones in this sample may be carry-over from other donors' samples. Sequences were obtained from PBMCs. In DNA form, the CDR3 reads TGTGCCAGCAGGTTAGCGGAGAACACCGGGGAGCTGTTTTTT. Its protein is CASRLAENTGELFF.